The rows below give T cell receptor beta chains drawn from one sample of a study of Graves' ophthalmopathy and Graves' hyperthyroidism. Using its own MiXCR run on the multiplex PCR reads, TCRdb lists one record per CDR3 protein. The sample includes about 620,000 distinct CDR3 sequences, about 20% seen only once; the top ten take around 7%. The sample consisted of peripheral blood. The source of these receptors is a woman aged 18-35 years with stable Graves' hyperthyroidism. Some clones in this sample may be carry-over from other donors' samples. CDR3s include the opening cysteine and the closing phenylalanine or tryptophan. Each record gives: D gene, J gene, clone size, V gene, CDR3 protein, CDR3 DNA. D genes are given only for firm matches. Clone size, where shown, is once, few, many, or a class for clones that have expanded.

D: -
J: TRBJ2-7
size: many
V: TRBV10-3
CDR3: CATEDSSTYEQYF
DNA: TGTGCCACGGAGGACAGTTCTACCTACGAGCAGTACTTC

D: -
J: TRBJ2-5
size: -
V: TRBV6-5
CDR3: CASRRGGDQYF
DNA: TGTGCCAGCAGACGCGGAGGGGACCAGTACTTC

D: -
J: TRBJ1-5
size: -
V: TRBV12-3/TRBV12-4
CDR3: CASSFVQKDQPQHF
DNA: TGTGCCAGCAGTTTTGTCCAGAAGGATCAGCCCCAGCATTTT

D: TRBD1
J: TRBJ2-7
size: many
V: TRBV12-3/TRBV12-4
CDR3: CASSLQVGGPTDEQYF
DNA: TGTGCCAGCAGTTTACAAGTAGGGGGCCCCACAGACGAGCAGTACTTC

D: -
J: TRBJ1-2
size: many
V: TRBV6-1
CDR3: CASSEMIREPSYGYTF
DNA: TGTGCCAGCAGTGAAATGATTAGGGAACCATCCTATGGCTACACCTTC

D: -
J: TRBJ2-7
size: -
V: TRBV3-1
CDR3: CASSQARSSHEQYF
DNA: TGTGCCAGCAGCCAAGCCAGGAGTTCCCACGAGCAGTACTTC

D: -
J: TRBJ2-5
size: -
V: TRBV12-3/TRBV12-4
CDR3: CASVSGGASETQYF
DNA: TGTGCCAGTGTCTCGGGGGGCGCGTCGGAGACCCAGTACTTC

D: -
J: TRBJ2-2
size: many
V: TRBV7-9
CDR3: CASTLGGSGLFF
DNA: TGTGCCAGCACCCTCGGGGGTTCGGGGCTGTTTTTT

D: -
J: TRBJ1-1
size: -
V: TRBV6-5
CDR3: CASVGNTEAFF
DNA: TGTGCCAGCGTTGGGAACACTGAAGCTTTCTTT

D: -
J: TRBJ1-1
size: few
V: TRBV12-3/TRBV12-4
CDR3: CASSIPSGSTEAFF
DNA: TGTGCCAGCAGCATCCCTTCGGGGTCAACTGAAGCTTTCTTT

D: TRBD2
J: TRBJ2-2
size: -
V: TRBV12-3/TRBV12-4
CDR3: CASSSPASGGRRTGELFF
DNA: TGTGCCAGCAGTTCCCCAGCTAGCGGGGGGAGAAGAACCGGGGAGCTGTTTTTT

D: TRBD2
J: TRBJ2-7
size: few
V: TRBV7-8
CDR3: CASSPLAGAFYEQYF
DNA: TGTGCCAGCAGCCCCTTAGCGGGGGCCTTCTACGAGCAGTACTTC

D: TRBD1
J: TRBJ1-1
size: many
V: TRBV27
CDR3: CASSYDSFTGGTEAFF
DNA: TGTGCCAGCAGTTACGACTCTTTCACAGGGGGCACTGAAGCTTTCTTT

D: -
J: TRBJ2-5
size: many
V: TRBV20-1
CDR3: CSAKFGGPLIETQYF
DNA: TGCAGTGCGAAATTCGGGGGGCCCTTAATAGAGACCCAGTACTTC

D: TRBD1
J: TRBJ2-5
size: once
V: TRBV13
CDR3: CASSRYRGKETQYF
DNA: TGTGCCAGCAGCCGATACAGGGGCAAGGAGACCCAGTACTTC

D: -
J: TRBJ1-2
size: many
V: TRBV2
CDR3: CASHDFGYTF
DNA: TGTGCCAGCCACGACTTTGGCTACACCTTC

D: -
J: TRBJ1-2
size: many
V: TRBV2
CDR3: CASSPSGTYYGYTF
DNA: TGTGCCAGCAGCCCATCCGGGACATACTATGGCTACACCTTC

D: TRBD1
J: TRBJ1-4
size: many
V: TRBV10-3
CDR3: CAISESRQGAEKLFF
DNA: TGTGCCATCAGTGAGTCTAGACAGGGGGCTGAAAAACTGTTTTTT

D: -
J: TRBJ1-1
size: few
V: TRBV20-1
CDR3: CSARDRAGERTMNTEAFF
DNA: TGCAGTGCTAGAGATCGGGCAGGGGAACGCACCATGAACACTGAAGCTTTCTTT

D: -
J: TRBJ2-5
size: many
V: TRBV28
CDR3: CASSLAASLQETQYF
DNA: TGTGCCAGCAGTTTAGCAGCGTCATTGCAAGAGACCCAGTACTTC

D: TRBD1
J: TRBJ1-6
size: many
V: TRBV7-9
CDR3: CASREQGAPLHF
DNA: TGTGCCAGCAGAGAACAGGGGGCACCCCTCCACTTT

D: TRBD2
J: TRBJ2-7
size: -
V: TRBV30
CDR3: CAWSVPAGREQYF
DNA: TGTGCCTGGAGTGTACCAGCGGGGAGGGAGCAGTACTTC

D: -
J: TRBJ1-5
size: -
V: TRBV2
CDR3: CASSERRKQPQHF
DNA: TGTGCCAGCAGTGAACGCAGGAAACAGCCCCAGCATTTT

D: -
J: TRBJ1-5
size: -
V: TRBV20-1
CDR3: CSASFLFDVWVSNQPQHF
DNA: TGCAGTGCTAGTTTTTTGTTTGATGTTTGGGTGAGCAATCAGCCCCAGCATTTT

D: -
J: TRBJ1-2
size: many
V: TRBV6-1
CDR3: CASSEAPREGGYGYTF
DNA: TGTGCCAGCAGTGAAGCCCCTCGGGAGGGAGGCTATGGCTACACCTTC

D: TRBD1
J: TRBJ2-5
size: -
V: TRBV5-4
CDR3: CASSLGRQGLQGTQYF
DNA: TGTGCCAGCAGCCTAGGCCGACAGGGCCTCCAAGGGACCCAGTACTTC

D: TRBD1
J: TRBJ1-1
size: many
V: TRBV5-1
CDR3: CASSLRTGGEAFF
DNA: TGCGCCAGCAGCTTGCGGACAGGGGGGGAAGCTTTCTTT

D: -
J: TRBJ1-6
size: many
V: TRBV7-2
CDR3: CASSLTDDSPLHF
DNA: TGTGCCAGCAGCTTAACCGACGATTCACCCCTCCACTTT

D: -
J: TRBJ1-6
size: many
V: TRBV2
CDR3: CASSTYGQQTSPLHF
DNA: TGTGCCAGCAGCACCTATGGACAGCAAACTTCACCCCTCCACTTT

D: -
J: TRBJ2-7
size: many
V: TRBV20-1
CDR3: CSAPVAGALLYEQYF
DNA: TGCAGTGCCCCAGTGGCAGGGGCCCTCCTCTACGAGCAGTACTTC

D: TRBD2
J: TRBJ2-7
size: -
V: TRBV19
CDR3: CASSKASGGFYEQYF
DNA: TGTGCCAGTAGTAAGGCTAGCGGGGGCTTCTACGAGCAGTACTTC

D: -
J: TRBJ2-7
size: many
V: TRBV28
CDR3: CASSLNREQYF
DNA: TGTGCCAGCAGCCTTAATCGGGAGCAGTACTTC

D: -
J: TRBJ2-7
size: -
V: TRBV11-2
CDR3: CASSLLLGSYEQYF
DNA: TGTGCCAGCAGCCTCCTCCTAGGATCCTACGAGCAGTACTTC

D: TRBD1
J: TRBJ1-2
size: many
V: TRBV29-1
CDR3: CSARDSNYGYTF
DNA: TGCAGTGCCCGGGACAGCAACTATGGCTACACCTTC

D: TRBD1
J: TRBJ2-2
size: many
V: TRBV28
CDR3: CASRSGTVTGELFF
DNA: TGTGCCAGCAGATCCGGGACAGTAACCGGGGAGCTGTTTTTT

D: -
J: TRBJ1-2
size: -
V: TRBV6-5
CDR3: CASSYSMAWAENYGYTF
DNA: TGTGCCAGCAGTTACTCGATGGCGTGGGCAGAGAACTATGGCTACACCTTC

D: -
J: TRBJ1-1
size: -
V: TRBV7-3
CDR3: CASSLNDRFGGFDTEAFF
DNA: TGTGCCAGCAGCTTAAATGATCGGTTTGGGGGGTTTGACACTGAAGCTTTCTTT

D: TRBD1
J: TRBJ1-5
size: many
V: TRBV5-1
CDR3: CASSLGPGQGTYQPQHF
DNA: TGCGCCAGCAGCTTGGGACCGGGACAGGGAACTTATCAGCCCCAGCATTTT

D: -
J: TRBJ2-7
size: many
V: TRBV19
CDR3: CASSISGEPSYEQYF
DNA: TGTGCCAGTAGTATTTCAGGGGAGCCCTCCTACGAGCAGTACTTC

D: -
J: TRBJ1-2
size: -
V: TRBV5-6
CDR3: CASSNYYGGYTF
DNA: TGTGCCAGCAGCAACTACTACGGTGGCTACACCTTC

D: TRBD1
J: TRBJ1-1
size: many
V: TRBV2
CDR3: CASSDLGTATMNTEAFF
DNA: TGTGCCAGCAGTGACCTCGGGACAGCAACCATGAACACTGAAGCTTTCTTT

D: -
J: TRBJ1-1
size: many
V: TRBV4-1
CDR3: CASSQDQEVTEAFF
DNA: TGCGCCAGCAGCCAAGATCAAGAGGTCACTGAAGCTTTCTTT

D: -
J: TRBJ1-1
size: -
V: TRBV18
CDR3: CASSPPLGSWTEAFF
DNA: TGTGCCAGCTCACCACCGTTAGGGTCGTGGACTGAAGCTTTCTTT

D: TRBD2
J: TRBJ2-5
size: many
V: TRBV12-5
CDR3: CASGSAGGPGTQYF
DNA: TGTGCTAGTGGTTCTGCGGGGGGGCCAGGGACCCAGTACTTC

D: -
J: TRBJ2-5
size: -
V: TRBV12-3/TRBV12-4
CDR3: CASTIWDRAQETQYF
DNA: TGTGCCAGCACCATTTGGGACCGCGCCCAAGAGACCCAGTACTTC

D: -
J: TRBJ2-5
size: many
V: TRBV7-2
CDR3: CASSPTMSETQYF
DNA: TGTGCCAGCAGCCCGACTATGTCGGAGACCCAGTACTTC